This TCR beta chain was documented in a study of shared T cell receptors in the human thymus. The assay was immunoSEQ multiplex PCR, and TCRdb's table has in-frame clones only and misses some. The table includes over 450,000 clones, around 78% detected once. V lost 4 bases to trimming and J lost 6 bases; unmatched junction nucleotides: 5. This CDR3 comprises 14 residues. Germline lookup yields CDR1 SGHRS and CDR2 YFSETQ. These data also formed part of another study, on human thymus T cells. That report adds: The people who donated were healthy Finnish babies having corrective surgery for congenital heart defects.

The sequence was obtained from a boy under three years old with a congenital heart defect. The V gene is TRBV5-1, the J gene TRBJ2-1; TRBD1 matches 9 bases. The sequencing sample was made of thymocytes. CDR3 coding DNA: TGCGCCAGCAGCCCCGGGACAGGGCGCAATGAGCAGTTCTTC. Protein: CASSPGTGRNEQFF.